These 13 T cell receptor beta chains were sequenced from one sample in a study of PD-1 blockade in classical Hodgkin lymphoma. Generated by immunoSEQ multiplex PCR, the TCRdb table keeps only in-frame clones and is missing some. This table has some 5,500 clones, around half appearing once. Patients all relapsed after autologous stem cell transplantation, and there was variation in brentuximab vedotin exposure. From thawed PBMCs, magnetic negative selection was used to isolate the CD8+ T cells. Sequencing used CD8+ T cells from blood, obtained at baseline. The origin of the receptors is a human donor with classical Hodgkin lymphoma.

This clone has a handful of counts. The same CDR3 is also encoded by other DNA sequences in this sample. The chain combines TRBV4-1 with TRBJ1-1; tentative D call: TRBD1 (5 bases). CDR1 and CDR2 (germline): MGHRA, YSYEKL. The CDR3 is 14 amino acids. V was trimmed by 0 bases and J by 5 bases, leaving 10 bases between them. The DNA of the CDR3 is TGCGCCAGCAGCCAAGACAGGGAGGGTACTGAAGCTTTCTTT. Protein sequence: CASSQDREGTEAFF.

The chain couples TRBV27 to TRBJ2-7; TRBD1 matches 9 bases. The CDR3 runs to 16 residues. Trimming at V came to 2 bases and at J to 2 bases, leaving 7 bases not matched to a gene. Germline V gene sequence: CDR1 MNHEY, CDR2 SMNVEV (reference sequence). The CDR3 nucleotides are TGTGCCAGCAGTTTAATTTTCGGGACAGGGACCTACGAGCAGTACTTC. It translates to CASSLIFGTGTYEQYF.

This clone is large in the sample. V gene TRBV6-6 combines with J gene TRBJ2-7; 13 positions match TRBD2. V trimming: 5 bases; J trimming: 4 bases; junction bases outside the gene matches: 5. Germline V gene data show CDR1 as MNHNY and CDR2 as SVGAGI (reference sequence). This CDR3 contains 15 residues. CDR3 bases: TGTGCCAGCAGTCAACTAGCGGGAGGGCAATACGAGCAGTACTTC. It is translated as CASSQLAGGQYEQYF.

The V gene is TRBV28, the J gene TRBJ2-3, with a weak D call TRBD1 (6 bases). Germline V CDR1 and CDR2: MDHEN, SYDVKM. With 8 bases removed from V and 2 bases from J, the gap between germline ends came to 17 bases. The CDR3 extends over 15 amino acids. The DNA for the CDR3 is TGTGCCAGCCGTCTCCTAAGGGACATCACAGATACGCAGTATTTT. Protein sequence: CASRLLRDITDTQYF.

The chain couples TRBV27 to TRBJ1-1; tentatively, D is TRBD1 (5 bases). Trimming stripped 0 bases from V and 2 bases from J, with 10 bases between. CDR1 is MNHEY, CDR2 SMNVEV, per germline (reference sequence). The CDR3 totals 15 residues. CDR3 sequence (DNA): TGTGCCAGCAGTTTATCGTGGCAGGGAAACACTGAAGCTTTCTTT. Translation gives CASSLSWQGNTEAFF.

By sample fraction, this clone is medium-sized. The V call is TRBV4-1, the J call TRBJ2-3, with 7 bases matching TRBD2. The CDR3 consists of 15 residues. Trimming cost V 3 bases and J 10 bases; bases outside gene matches: 13. Looked up from germline, CDR1 is MGHRA and CDR2 is YSYEKL. The CDR3 nucleotides read TGCGCCAGCAGCCAGAGCGGGACTGCCCTCGAGGCGCAGTATTTT. Encoded protein: CASSQSGTALEAQYF.

This clone is categorized as medium-sized. J is TRBJ2-7 and V is TRBV11-2; D is uncertain. This CDR3 has 11 residues. V was shortened by 4 bases and J by 6 bases, with 7 bases between the two germline ends. CDR1 is SGHAT and CDR2 is FQNNGV in the germline V gene. The CDR3 region has the DNA TGTGCCAGCAGCTGGCCGGGCGAGCAGTACTTC. Its protein product is CASSWPGEQYF.

A single count supports this clone. The CDR3 nucleotides are TGTGCCAGCAGTCCGATTATGGGCGGCCCCACAGATACGCAGTATTTT. This encodes CASSPIMGGPTDTQYF. This sequence joins TRBV27 and TRBJ2-3; D is unresolved. CDR1 is MNHEY and CDR2 is SMNVEV in the germline V gene (reference sequence). Deletions cut 5 bases from V and 2 bases from J, with 17 bases between. This CDR3 has 16 amino acids.

This clone was counted only a few times. The chain is built from TRBV4-1 and TRBJ2-7; D is uncertain. Trimming removed 1 base from V and 5 bases from J, with 12 bases in between. Germline V gene lookup returns CDR1 MGHRA and CDR2 YSYEKL. This CDR3 has 14 residues. The chain's CDR3 is CASSQAMERNEQYF. The CDR3 region has the DNA TGCGCCAGCAGCCAAGCTATGGAAAGGAACGAGCAGTACTTC.

This clone was seen a single time. The chain links TRBV7-9 to TRBJ2-7; the match to TRBD1 covers 7 bases. Germline V gene data show CDR1 as SEHNR and CDR2 as FQNEAQ (reference sequence). This CDR3 has 17 amino acids. V lost 2 bases and J lost 5; bases outside the gene matches: 15. The CDR3 loop reads CASSLKTPRQGSDEQYF. The CDR3 DNA sequence: TGTGCCAGCAGCTTAAAGACCCCCCGACAGGGTTCCGACGAGCAGTACTTC.

CDR3 DNA: TGTGCCAGCAGTTCCTCAGGGCCCCAGCATTTT. Encoded protein: CASSSSGPQHF. This chain joins TRBV27 and TRBJ1-5; no clear D. Germline CDR1 is MNHEY and CDR2 is SMNVEV (reference sequence). This CDR3 has 11 amino acids. Trimming pared 4 bases from V and 9 bases from J, leaving 7 bases between.

The V call is TRBV2, the J call TRBJ2-7; TRBD2 aligns across 7 bases. CDR1 and CDR2 from the germline V gene are SNHLY and FYNNEI. Trimming at V came to 6 bases and at J to 7 bases, leaving 15 bases not matched to a gene. The CDR3 totals 15 residues. DNA for the CDR3: TGTGCCAGCAGCGATGGGGGGGACTGGGCTGAGGAGCAGTACTTC. Translated: CASSDGGDWAEEQYF.

V is TRBV29-1 and J is TRBJ1-2; D not certain. CDR1 and CDR2 from the germline V gene are SQVTM and ANQGSEA. The CDR3 extends over 11 amino acids. The V gene lost 7 bases and the J gene lost 4 bases, with 10 bases spanning the gap. CDR3 residues: CSAGTIYGYTF. In nucleotides, the CDR3 is TGCAGCGCGGGCACCATCTATGGCTACACCTTC.